Below, 8 T cell receptor beta chains from the same sample are listed, as sequenced in a study of identical twins. TCRdb reprocessed the 5' RACE reads with MiXCR, giving one entry per CDR3 protein. The sample carries some 1,700,000 distinct CDR3 sequences, 25% to 35% recorded once. Sequenced input: cord blood. Receptor source: a newborn girl in good health.

J is TRBJ1-5 and V is TRBV28; D not certain. Germline V gene lookup returns CDR1 MDHEN and CDR2 SYDVKM. The CDR3 is 15 amino acids. The germline V and J ends were trimmed by 4 bases and 3 bases, with 13 bases remaining between them. The CDR3 coding sequence is TGTGCCAGCAGTTCAACAACCTGGTCCAATCAGCCCCAGCATTTT. Translation gives CASSSTTWSNQPQHF.

This clonotype was observed a few times. The rearrangement joins TRBV27 to TRBJ2-7; 8 bases fit TRBD2. Germline V gene lookup returns CDR1 MNHEY and CDR2 SMNVEV (reference sequence). Trimming at V came to 6 bases and at J to 2 bases, leaving 12 bases not matched to a gene. The CDR3 has 16 amino acids. The CDR3 DNA reads TGTGCCAGCAGGGCGGGACTAGTTCCTATACCCTACGAGCAGTACTTC. Encoded protein: CASRAGLVPIPYEQYF.

A few counts support this clonotype. The chain joins TRBV9 to TRBJ1-4; the D is unclear. The CDR3 is 16 amino acids. Germline loops: CDR1 SGDLS, CDR2 YYNGEE. Trimming removed 1 base at V and 8 bases at J, with 18 bases between. The CDR3 sequence is CASSVSYGSLGEKLFF. CDR3 coding DNA: TGTGCCAGCAGCGTATCGTATGGTTCCCTTGGGGAAAAACTGTTTTTT.

In regard to this clonotype: Germline is not matched at one junction end, which may reflect a read error. This chain links TRBV20-1 with TRBJ2-3; TRBD1 matches 9 bases. CDR3 length equals 15 residues. CDR1 is DFQATT and CDR2 is SNEGSKA in the germline V gene (reference sequence). The CDR3 DNA reads as TGCAGTGCCTACCGACAGGGGGTCTTCAGGGGTACGCGGTATTTT. This encodes CSAYRQGVFRGTRYF.

This chain connects TRBV9 to TRBJ2-3; the D gene could be TRBD1 or TRBD2 (6 bases each). CDR1 and CDR2 from the germline V gene are SGDLS and YYNGEE. V shed 2 bases and J shed 3 bases, with 19 bases lying between them. The CDR3 has 17 residues. In DNA, the CDR3 is TGTGCCAGCAGCGTTGGGGGGAACAGGGAGTTAACAGATACGCAGTATTTT. Its translation is CASSVGGNRELTDTQYF.

This clonotype was seen a handful of times. This sequence joins TRBV5-1 and TRBJ2-7; weak D call: TRBD2 (7 bases). CDR1 is SGHRS and CDR2 is YFSETQ in the germline V gene. This CDR3 comprises 15 residues. Deletions cut 1 base from V and 5 bases from J, with 16 bases between. As DNA, the CDR3 is TGCGCCAGCAGCTTGAATGGGCAGGGGACTAACGAGCAGTACTTC. Protein product: CASSLNGQGTNEQYF.

This rearrangement joins TRBV7-2 to TRBJ2-1; no definite D call. Between the trimmed V and J ends, which lost 5 bases and 0 bases, there was a span of 14 bases. Germline assignment: CDR1 SGHTA and CDR2 FQGNSA. This CDR3 has 16 amino acids. CDR3 DNA sequence: TGTGCCAGCAGCCTGGGCGGCTACAGCTCCTACAATGAGCAGTTCTTC. Encoded protein: CASSLGGYSSYNEQFF.

The table lists this clonotype with a few counts. This chain uses TRBV2 with TRBJ2-3; D is perhaps TRBD2 (7 bases). Trimming shortened V by 4 bases and J by 3 bases, and 17 bases separated the two germline ends. Germline V gene sequence: CDR1 SNHLY, CDR2 FYNNEI. The CDR3 spans 16 residues. The CDR3 reads CASSVRWGGGTDTQYF. For the CDR3, the DNA is TGTGCCAGCAGTGTCCGATGGGGGGGCGGAACAGATACGCAGTATTTT.